This TCR beta chain was sequenced during a study of human T cells and chemical hapten exposure. Trimming took off 0 bases at V and 7 bases at J, with 21 bases between the two ends. The V gene's germline CDR1 is MNHEY and CDR2 SMNVEV (reference sequence). The CDR3 has 17 residues. Time point noted: patch test 3, about 24 weeks after DPC sensitization. The treatment is: therapeutic diphenylcyclopropenone sensitization with weekly scalp DPC. TCRdb reprocessed the RACE reads via MiXCR and lists one record per CDR3 protein. The top ten clones hold around 2.5% of a sample with roughly 100,000 distinct CDR3 sequences, less than 40% of them seen once.

The sequence was obtained from a man aged 40-55 years with alopecia areata. Some clones in this sample may be carry-over from other donors' samples. The gene calls are TRBV27 and TRBJ1-2; possibly TRBD1 for D (5 bases). The sequenced sample was whole blood, obtained in connection with sensitization to the hapten diphenylcyclopropenone (DPC). The CDR3 spells CASSLSAVGAGKVGYTF. The CDR3 DNA reads as TGTGCCAGCAGTTTATCCGCCGTCGGGGCAGGCAAGGTTGGCTACACCTTC.